The 7 T cell receptor beta chains in this list originate from one sample, sequenced in a study of blood T cell repertoires in COVID-19. Measured with immunoSEQ multiplex PCR; TCRdb has only the in-frame clones, and not every one. The profile shows about 160,000 clones, about 86% of them singletons. The sequenced material came from peripheral blood. The receptors were sampled from a woman at least 80 years old with acute or convalescent COVID-19.

The J gene is TRBJ2-3, the V gene TRBV6-1; TRBD2 matches at 7 bases. CDR1 and CDR2 (germline): MNHNS, SASEGT. J was trimmed by 4 bases and V by 3 bases; bases with no gene match: 10. The CDR3 spans 16 residues. The CDR3 coding sequence is TGTGCCAGCAGTGAGGGTCACGGGAGGTGGTCAGATACGCAGTATTTT. Amino acid sequence: CASSEGHGRWSDTQYF.

The chain couples TRBV6-5 to TRBJ1-1; tentative D call: TRBD1 (6 bases). CDR1 is MNHEY, CDR2 SVGAGI, per germline. The CDR3 extends over 14 amino acids. V lost 6 bases and J lost 1, with 12 bases in between. For the CDR3, the DNA is TGTGCCAGCAGGAGGGGGGGGCAGAACACTGAAGCTTTCTTT. Protein product: CASRRGGQNTEAFF.

V gene TRBV7-9 combines with J gene TRBJ2-1; possibly TRBD2 for D (6 bases). Germline CDR1 is SEHNR and CDR2 is FQNEAQ (reference sequence). There are 14 residues in the CDR3. Trimming removed 5 bases at V and 3 bases at J, with 11 bases between. Written as DNA, the CDR3 is TGTGCCAGCAGCACTGGGGGGTACTACAATGAGCAGTTCTTC. It yields the protein CASSTGGYYNEQFF.

This rearrangement joins TRBV5-5 to TRBJ1-2, with 7 bases lining up with TRBD1. Germline values: CDR1 SGHKS, CDR2 YYEKEE (reference sequence). The V gene end was trimmed by 3 bases and the J gene end by 6 bases; junction bases not matched to a gene: 5. CDR3 size: 13 residues. CDR3 loop: CASSSDRENGYTF. DNA of the CDR3: TGTGCCAGCAGCTCCGACAGGGAAAATGGCTACACCTTC.

This rearrangement joins TRBV18 to TRBJ2-2; D might be TRBD1 (6 bases). V shed 2 bases and J shed 2 bases, with 9 bases lying between them. The CDR3 has 15 residues. Per germline, CDR1 KGHSH and CDR2 LQKENI. The CDR3 protein is CASSPNRDNTGELFF. In DNA, the CDR3 is TGTGCCAGCTCACCAAACAGGGATAACACCGGGGAGCTGTTTTTT.

About this clone: Different DNA sequences within this sample yield the same CDR3. V and J are TRBV5-1 and TRBJ1-2; TRBD1 might be the D (6 bases). This CDR3 contains 13 residues. Germline V gives CDR1 SGHRS, CDR2 YFSETQ. Trimming took 4 bases from V and 5 from J, leaving 12 bases between them. The CDR3 sequence is CASSPGQSYGYTF. The DNA of the CDR3 is TGCGCCAGCAGCCCCGGACAGTCGTATGGCTACACCTTC.

The chain joins TRBV6-6 to TRBJ1-5; weak D call: TRBD1 (6 bases). The V gene lost 7 bases and the J gene lost 5 bases, with 15 bases spanning the gap. CDR3 length equals 14 residues. Germline V lookup: CDR1 MNHNY, CDR2 SVGAGI (reference sequence). The DNA of the CDR3 is TGTGCCAGCAAGGGGGGGACATCGGATCAGCCCCAGCATTTT. Amino acid sequence: CASKGGTSDQPQHF.